These 20 T cell receptor beta chains were all obtained from the same sample, sequenced in a study of T cells in Graves' hyperthyroidism and ophthalmopathy. TCR beta CDR3 regions were amplified from RNA transcripts. HTBI primers were employed in a first-round RT-PCR of the TCR CDR3. TCRdb called the multiplex PCR reads again in MiXCR, with one record for every CDR3 protein. The sample contains under 400,000 distinct CDR3 sequences, about 20% of which appear only once. The sample consisted of blood. The origin of the receptors is a woman aged 50 to 65 with Graves' hyperthyroidism.

This rearrangement joins TRBV6-1 to TRBJ2-7, with unresolved D. Germline V gene sequence: CDR1 MNHNS, CDR2 SASEGT. The CDR3 runs to 11 residues. Trimming stripped 8 bases from V and 6 bases from J, with 11 bases between. The CDR3 DNA follows: TGTGCCAGCGGGTTCCGACCCGAGCAGTACTTC. Amino acid sequence: CASGFRPEQYF.

This clonotype was recorded a few times. V usage is TRBV6-1 and J usage is TRBJ2-7; D is uncertain. This CDR3 has 14 amino acids. Germline V gene sequence: CDR1 MNHNS, CDR2 SASEGT. The V gene lost 6 bases and the J gene lost 2 bases, with 14 bases spanning the gap. The CDR3 bases are TGTGCCAGCAGCCCAGTGTGGAGCGCCTACGAGCAGTACTTC. Translated: CASSPVWSAYEQYF.

The chain uses TRBV5-1 and TRBJ2-6; 8 bases line up with TRBD1. The CDR3 sequence is 16 residues long. Germline V gene sequence: CDR1 SGHRS, CDR2 YFSETQ. The ends lost 0 bases at V and 2 bases at J; junction bases unmatched: 1. The CDR3 here is CASSLEQGAGANVLTF. The DNA for the CDR3 is TGCGCCAGCAGCTTGGAACAGGGGGCTGGGGCCAACGTCCTGACTTTC.

The chain carries TRBV20-1 and TRBJ2-1; 13 bases match TRBD2. The germline V gene has CDR1 DFQATT and CDR2 SNEGSKA (reference sequence). The CDR3 is made up of 14 amino acids. J gave up 5 bases and V 6 bases, and 4 bases lay outside the gene matches. CDR3 nucleotides: TGCAGTGCCGCGGGACTAGCGGGGAACAATGAGCAGTTCTTC. This gives the protein CSAAGLAGNNEQFF.

This clonotype was counted a few times. At one boundary the junction diverges from the germline segment, which might be a read error. The rearrangement links TRBV9 to TRBJ1-6; D is possibly TRBD1 (6 bases). Germline-derived CDR1 and CDR2 are SGDLS and YYNGEE. There are 14 residues in the CDR3. The CDR3 reads CASSAGTLNSSLHF. CDR3 bases: TGTGCCAGCAGCGCCGGGACATTAAATTCATCCCTCCACTTT. Based on the CDR3 plus reference TRBV9 and TRBJ1-6, the full variable domain is DSGVTQTPKHLITATGQRVTLRCSPRSGDLSVYWYQQSLDQGLQFLIQYYNGEERAKGNILERFSAQQFPDLHSELNLSSLELGDSALYFCASSAGTLNSSLHFGNGTRLTVT.

This clonotype showed up many times. The chain combines TRBV6-2 or TRBV6-3 with TRBJ2-5, with D maybe TRBD2 (6 bases). V was trimmed by 5 bases and J by 0 bases, leaving 19 bases between them. CDR1 is MNHEY, CDR2 SVGEGT, per germline. The CDR3 totals 17 residues. In DNA form, the CDR3 reads TGTGCCAGCAGTCGACCTCCGGGACTCCCGTACCAAGAGACCCAGTACTTC. As protein: CASSRPPGLPYQETQYF.

J is TRBJ2-3 and V is TRBV6-4; 12 bases line up with TRBD2. Germline trimming cut 0 bases from V and 2 bases from J; bases unmatched to any gene: 6. The CDR3 is made up of 18 amino acids. CDR1 and CDR2 from the germline V gene are MRHNA and SNTAGT. CDR3 in DNA: TGTGCCAGCAGTGACTCGAGACTAGCGGGGGAACTCACAGATACGCAGTATTTT. Amino acids: CASSDSRLAGELTDTQYF.

The chain combines TRBV5-1 with TRBJ1-2; D remains ambiguous. The CDR3 consists of 11 residues. The V end was cut by 4 bases, the J end by 8 bases, with 9 bases between. Looked up from germline, CDR1 is SGHRS and CDR2 is YFSETQ. For the CDR3, the DNA is TGCGCCAGCAGCCGACCGGGGGGCTACACCTTC. This codes for CASSRPGGYTF.

This clonotype was observed a handful of times. The chain carries TRBV12-3 or TRBV12-4 and TRBJ2-3; no firm D call. Trimming shortened V by 6 bases and J by 4 bases, and 23 bases separated the two germline ends. The CDR3 runs to 17 residues. The CDR3 spells CASSRRRSLRGPDTQYF. DNA for the CDR3: TGTGCCAGCAGCCGGCGTCGTAGCCTCCGTGGTCCAGATACGCAGTATTTT.

The genes are TRBV7-9 and TRBJ2-5, with 8 nucleotides matching TRBD2. The junction had 7 bases not matched to a gene; V was cut back by 4 bases and J by 3 bases. Germline V gene lookup returns CDR1 SEHNR and CDR2 FQNEAQ (reference sequence). This CDR3 is built from 15 residues. The CDR3 loop is CASSSSFSGKETQYF. CDR3 coding DNA: TGTGCCAGCAGCTCCTCCTTTAGCGGGAAAGAGACCCAGTACTTC.

The V gene is TRBV19, the J gene TRBJ1-5, with D hard to call. In germline, CDR1 is LNHDA, CDR2 SQIVND (reference sequence). With 7 bases removed from V and 6 bases from J, the gap between germline ends came to 13 bases. The CDR3 runs to 13 residues. Here the CDR3 DNA reads TGTGCCAGTACGGCCGACTGGACTCAGCCCCAGCATTTT. It codes for CASTADWTQPQHF.

This clonotype was detected a few times. This sequence joins TRBV3-1 and TRBJ2-3; 7 nucleotides line up with TRBD2. The CDR3 length is 16 residues. CDR1 is LGHDT, CDR2 YNNKEL, per germline (reference sequence). Germline trimming cut 4 bases from V and 3 bases from J; bases unmatched to any gene: 10. DNA for the CDR3: TGTGCCAGCAGCCCGCGGGAGCCGGCCCTAACAGATACGCAGTATTTT. Residues: CASSPREPALTDTQYF.

This chain joins TRBV20-1 and TRBJ2-3; D may be TRBD2 (6 bases). V was trimmed by 0 bases and J by 6 bases, leaving 10 bases between them. Germline CDR1 DFQATT, CDR2 SNEGSKA (reference sequence). The CDR3 consists of 13 residues. CDR3 sequence (DNA): TGCAGTGCTAGAGATACGGGAGCGGATACGCAGTATTTT. This gives the protein CSARDTGADTQYF.

This clonotype was observed a few times. The chain joins TRBV20-1 to TRBJ1-1, with TRBD1 matching over 7 bases. This CDR3 is built from 13 residues. The ends lost 6 bases at V and 1 base at J; junction bases unmatched: 5. Per the germline V gene, CDR1 is DFQATT and CDR2 is SNEGSKA (reference sequence). DNA of the CDR3: TGCAGTGCGGGTGGGACAGAGAACACTGAAGCTTTCTTT. This gives the protein CSAGGTENTEAFF.

The rearrangement uses TRBV7-8 and TRBJ1-1; TRBD1 might be the D (6 bases). The germline V and J ends were trimmed by 5 bases and 4 bases, with 11 bases remaining between them. The germline CDR1 and CDR2 sequences are SGHVS and FQNEAQ. The CDR3 has 13 amino acids. This chain's CDR3 is CASSTQGGTEAFF. CDR3 DNA: TGTGCCAGCAGCACACAGGGAGGCACTGAAGCTTTCTTT.

This clonotype has ten or more counts. The CDR3, as DNA: TGTGCCAGCAGCCCAAGTGGGGCGGACACTGAAGCTTTCTTT. Translated, it gives CASSPSGADTEAFF. V usage is TRBV7-9 and J usage is TRBJ1-1; TRBD1 is a possible D gene (5 bases). The CDR3 totals 14 residues. Trimming left V 5 bases short and J 3 bases short, with 13 bases between. CDR1 is SEHNR and CDR2 is FQNEAQ in the germline V gene (reference sequence).

This clonotype was counted a single time. The chain combines TRBV5-1 with TRBJ2-5; the D gene is possibly TRBD2 (6 bases). The CDR3 has 14 residues. V shed 5 bases and J shed 2 bases, with 13 bases lying between them. CDR1 SGHRS and CDR2 YFSETQ come from the germline V gene. The CDR3 coding sequence is TGCGCCAGCAGGCCTATGGCGGGACAAGAGACCCAGTACTTC. It translates to CASRPMAGQETQYF.

The chain joins TRBV20-1 to TRBJ2-5; D call uncertain. CDR1 is DFQATT, CDR2 SNEGSKA, per germline (reference sequence). The CDR3 runs 14 residues. Trimming took off 5 bases at V and 5 bases at J, with 18 bases between the two ends. CDR3 nucleotide sequence: TGCAGTGCTCCTCCCATTGACGGGTGGGAGACCCAGTACTTC. Its translation: CSAPPIDGWETQYF.

The chain couples TRBV27 to TRBJ2-3; 11 nucleotides line up with TRBD2. Germline CDR1 is MNHEY and CDR2 is SMNVEV (reference sequence). The trim removed 5 bases at V and 2 bases at J, leaving 6 bases unmatched. This CDR3 is 16 amino acids long. CDR3 region: CASSPLAGGDTDTQYF. DNA of the CDR3: TGTGCCAGCAGTCCCCTAGCGGGAGGCGACACAGATACGCAGTATTTT.

The genes are TRBV7-9 and TRBJ2-4, with TRBD2 matching over 10 bases. The CDR3 covers 16 residues. CDR1 is SEHNR and CDR2 is FQNEAQ in the germline V gene (reference sequence). J lost 4 bases, V lost 5 bases, and 8 bases had no gene match. Written as DNA, the CDR3 is TGTGCCAGCAGCCGACGGACTAGCGGTACAAAAAACATTCAGTACTTC. Protein sequence: CASSRRTSGTKNIQYF.